A single TCR beta chain is shown here with its context. What it binds is not known. The data originate from a study of identical twins. Study-wide findings and caveats: Whereas memory repertoires showed no such difference, abundant cord blood beta clonotypes carried fewer insertions.

Template switching created a universal primer site, and the cDNA included unique molecular identifiers. TCRdb reprocessed the 5' RACE reads via MiXCR and lists one record per CDR3 protein. The sample consists of under 450,000 distinct CDR3 sequences, approximately 17% of them appearing once. V was pared by 4 bases and J by 7 bases, with 14 bases between. The CDR3 loop spans 13 amino acids. In germline, CDR1 is SGHNT, CDR2 YYREEE (reference sequence). This sequence originates from a man aged 45-60 years in good health. This rearrangement joins TRBV5-4 to TRBJ1-1; tentatively, D is TRBD1 (6 bases). Material: naive T cells sorted from blood. CDR3 sequence reads: CASSLQGGLEAFF. The CDR3 bases are TGTGCCAGCAGCCTACAGGGTGGCCTTGAAGCTTTCTTT.